The sequence of this T cell receptor (beta chain) was determined in a study of CD8+CD57+ T cells in acquired aplastic anemia. Turning to the study itself: The mean DNA yield obtained from sorted CD4+ and CD8+ cells came to approximately 3.2 ug.

TCR beta VDJ and CDR3 were profiled, and genomic DNA was the template. TCRdb recomputed calls from the reads with MiXCR, one row per CDR3 protein. This sample carries over 40,000 distinct CDR3 sequences, approximately 63% of them seen once, and the ten largest clones take 59%. Study findings and constraints: No significant patient-versus-control difference appeared in CD8+ Simpson's diversity.

V was cut by 10 bases and J by 3 bases, with 16 bases left in between. Germline loops: CDR1 KGHDR, CDR2 SFDVKD. The CDR3 is made up of 14 amino acids. Sequenced patients had shown CD8+CD57+ cell expansion by flow cytometry. A severe acquired aplastic anemia diagnosis applied to all patients. Concerning this clonotype: Its specificity is not known.

This chain connects TRBV24-1 to TRBJ2-3; D call uncertain. Sequenced sample: sorted CD4+, CD8+, or CD8+CD57+ T cells (not recorded which) from PBMCs. The receptor was derived from a human donor with aplastic anemia. CDR3 region: CATSPGDRTDTQYF. The CDR3 DNA sequence: TGTGCCACGTCCCCAGGAGATAGGACAGATACGCAGTATTTT.